What follows describes a single T cell receptor beta chain. The antigen remains unidentified. These data belong to a study of cytomegalovirus exposure and HLA in healthy donors. For the study at large: Assignment to the Caucasian-associated ancestry cluster applied to approximately 80% of the approximately 390 genotyped donors. Whole-study findings and limits: V- and J-gene trimming of TCR beta was linked (in a later analysis) to a missense DCLRE1C variant. After further analysis at a later stage, under 20,000 TCR beta sequences were associated with HLA alleles at 0.05 false discovery rate. Per published accounts, TCR beta sequences correctly predicted the HLA-A and HLA-B alleles of most subjects.

The V gene's germline CDR1 is KGHSH and CDR2 LQKENI. V dropped 6 bases and J dropped 0; count of bases not matched to a gene: 16. This CDR3 has 18 amino acids. This PCR relied on a set of 60 Vbeta primers and 13 Jbeta primers. The protocol was immunoSEQ multiplex PCR, while the TCRdb copy is restricted to in-frame clones and leaves out a portion. The sample yields about 130,000 clones, about 81% seen once. This receptor was identified in a woman younger than 45 in good health and CMV-seronegative. V gene TRBV18 combines with J gene TRBJ1-1; TRBD1 aligns across 7 bases. Source material: PBMCs. Here the CDR3 reads CASSRSSGTATLNTEAFF. The CDR3 nucleotides are TGTGCCAGCTCGCGGTCATCCGGGACAGCGACCTTGAACACTGAAGCTTTCTTT.